Listed below are T cell receptor beta chains from one sample, sequenced in a study of T cells after posttransplantation cyclophosphamide. Here immunoSEQ multiplex PCR was the method, and the copy in TCRdb shows in-frame clones only, minus some. The repertoire has 18,000 or so clones, 75% to 90% of them found once; the top ten carry about 8.6%. Sequencing was done on a sample of memory CD4+ T cells sorted from blood. The origin of the receptors is a man under 40 in good health and a related stem cell transplant donor. CDR3s include the opening cysteine and the closing phenylalanine or tryptophan. Fields, in order: CDR3 length, J gene, V gene, CDR3 protein.

12 TRBJ2-5 TRBV7-9 CAGETVKTTQYF
15 TRBJ2-7 TRBV5-4 CASSLGTLSSYEQYF
17 TRBJ2-1 TRBV7-6 CASTRFRGENSYNEQFF
13 TRBJ2-7 TRBV19 CASSVQGAYEQYF
17 TRBJ1-5 TRBV18 CASSPGQPLSSNQPQHF
16 TRBJ1-3 TRBV5-1 CASSLGQEASGNTIYF
18 TRBJ2-2 TRBV5-1 CASSSGLAGGLRTGELFF
13 TRBJ1-1 TRBV19 CACTRERGSLLIF
13 TRBJ2-1 TRBV29-1 CSVDVQGWNEQFF
15 TRBJ1-5 TRBV9 CASSEGQGKNQPQHF
18 TRBJ2-1 TRBV6-1 CASNEVPYRGLTYNEQFF
14 TRBJ2-7 TRBV7-6 CASSLGQGIHEQYF
12 TRBJ1-1 TRBV28 CASSRTPRGAFF
14 TRBJ1-1 TRBV11-2 CASSLVAGNTEAFF
16 TRBJ1-1 TRBV4-3 CASSQGGGRANTEAFF
13 TRBJ2-2 TRBV7-7 CASSTANTGELFF
14 TRBJ2-1 TRBV5-8 CASSLGQGYNEQFF
14 TRBJ1-3 TRBV5-5 CASRGQDSGNTIYF
14 TRBJ2-7 TRBV5-1 CASSPGTEIAEQYF
14 TRBJ2-7 TRBV6-6 CASSSGQGSYEQYF
19 TRBJ2-2 TRBV5-1 CASSIRGLAVIANTGELFF
15 TRBJ2-1 TRBV28 CASTANRGSNNEQFF
15 TRBJ1-1 TRBV19 CASSIGGGYGNEAFF
15 TRBJ2-5 TRBV5-5 CASSFGGGDDETQYF
15 TRBJ2-7 TRBV5-1 CASSSLAGGPSEQYF
17 TRBJ2-5 TRBV6-4 CASSDSGDRGDKETQYF
14 TRBJ2-3 TRBV5-1 CASSLDRGLDTQYF
14 TRBJ1-3 TRBV10-1 CASRTGAGGNTIYF
13 TRBJ1-1 TRBV6-1 CASRRTVNTEAFF
13 TRBJ2-3 TRBV11-2 CASSFDYTDTQYF
14 TRBJ2-7 TRBV5-1 CASSLAVSSMEQYF
14 TRBJ2-3 TRBV4-1 CATSGTGNTDTQYF
18 TRBJ2-6 TRBV14 CASSPRLAGISGANVLTF
17 TRBJ1-4 TRBV4-1 CASSQGGTGVLNEKLFF
16 TRBJ2-7 TRBV5-1 CASSFGDRAINYEQYF
14 TRBJ1-1 TRBV6-5 CASSYSGTGPEAFF
16 TRBJ2-3 TRBV9 CASSKAIGGQGGTQYF
15 TRBJ1-1 TRBV5-1 CASSSRTGGITEAFF
18 TRBJ1-2 TRBV4-1 CASSETGGSAVSNYGYTF
22 TRBJ2-4 TRBV4-1 CASSQMGQVGTSGLVAKNIQYF
18 TRBJ1-2 TRBV5-3 CARSLGYRRPISRVGYTF
13 TRBJ2-1 TRBV28 CASSPYLDNEQFF
12 TRBJ1-5 TRBV6-5 CASRGANQPQHF
13 TRBJ1-1 TRBV10-3 CAMTQGKNTEAFF
15 TRBJ2-7 TRBV10-2 CASSPQGPVGGEQYF
15 TRBJ1-5 TRBV5-6 CASSQGAGGNQPQHF
14 TRBJ1-2 TRBV5-4 CASTAPGSHYGYTF
13 TRBJ1-3 TRBV2 CASSEFGSNTIYF
15 TRBJ1-1 TRBV7-6 CASSRKPAMNTEAFF
13 TRBJ2-5 TRBV9 CASSASGVETQYF